The entry below describes one T cell receptor (beta chain). This sample is drawn from a study of shared clonotypes between healthy human individuals. Across the whole study: There were three CD4 naive, three CD4 memory, two CD8 naive and one CD8 memory plates per donor.

This was a deep-level run. TCRdb's copy holds only in-frame clones and misses some; the assay was immunoSEQ multiplex PCR. This sample carries some 2,100,000 clones, almost 96% of them seen once, and the ten largest clones take less than 0.15%. The germline V gene encodes CDR1 KGHSH and CDR2 LQKENI. Trimming took 4 bases from V and 5 from J; bases not matched to a gene: 4. This CDR3 comprises 15 residues. This sequence joins TRBV18 and TRBJ1-5; 11 bases are shared with TRBD1. This TCR derives from a man aged 18 to 30 in good health. Sequenced input: naive CD4+ T cells sorted from blood. As for subset: CD45RA+ positively selected. The CDR3 sequence: CASSQGQGAHQPQHF. The DNA of the CDR3 is TGTGCCAGCTCACAAGGACAGGGGGCTCATCAGCCCCAGCATTTT.